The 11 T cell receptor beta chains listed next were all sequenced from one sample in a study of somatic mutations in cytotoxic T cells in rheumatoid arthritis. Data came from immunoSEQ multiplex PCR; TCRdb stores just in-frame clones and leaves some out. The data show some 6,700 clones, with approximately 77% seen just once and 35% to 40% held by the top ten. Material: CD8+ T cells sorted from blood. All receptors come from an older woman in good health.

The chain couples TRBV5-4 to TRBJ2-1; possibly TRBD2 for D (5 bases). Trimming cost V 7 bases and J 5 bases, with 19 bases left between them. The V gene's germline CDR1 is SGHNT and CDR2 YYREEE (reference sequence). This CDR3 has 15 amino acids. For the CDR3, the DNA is TGTGCCAGCCCTATAGAGGGTGGGGATGACAATGAGCAGTTCTTC. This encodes CASPIEGGDDNEQFF. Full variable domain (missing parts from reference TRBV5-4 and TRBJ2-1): ETGVTQSPTHLIKTRGQQVTLRCSSQSGHNTVSWYQQALGQGPQFIFQYYREEENGRGNFPPRFSGLQFPNYSSELNVNALELDDSALYLCASPIEGGDDNEQFFGPGTRLTVL.

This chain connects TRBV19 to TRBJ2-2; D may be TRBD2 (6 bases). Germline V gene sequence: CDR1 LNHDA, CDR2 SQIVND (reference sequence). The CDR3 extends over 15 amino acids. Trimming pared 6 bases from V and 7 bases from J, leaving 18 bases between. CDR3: CASSYPRTGVGELFF. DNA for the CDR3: TGTGCCAGTAGCTACCCTCGTACGGGGGTCGGGGAGCTGTTTTTT.

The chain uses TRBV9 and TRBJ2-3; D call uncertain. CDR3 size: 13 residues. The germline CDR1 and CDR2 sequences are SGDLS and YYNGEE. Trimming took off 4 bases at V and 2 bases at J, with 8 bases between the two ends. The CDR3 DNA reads TGTGCCAGCAGCTCCTTCTTCACAGATACGCAGTATTTT. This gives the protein CASSSFFTDTQYF.

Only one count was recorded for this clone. The CDR3 DNA follows: TGTGCCAGCAGCCTCCGACAGGGTCCAGGAGAGACCCAGTACTTC. Encoded protein: CASSLRQGPGETQYF. This rearrangement joins TRBV9 to TRBJ2-5, with 7 positions matching TRBD1. V was clipped by 4 bases and J by 4 bases; unmatched bases: 10. The CDR3 length is 15 residues. Per the germline V gene, CDR1 is SGDLS and CDR2 is YYNGEE.

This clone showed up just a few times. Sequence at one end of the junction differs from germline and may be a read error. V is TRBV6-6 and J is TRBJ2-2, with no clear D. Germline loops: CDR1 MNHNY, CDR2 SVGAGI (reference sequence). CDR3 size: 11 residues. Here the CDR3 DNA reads TGTGCCAGCACCAACATCGGGGAGCTGTTTTTT. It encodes CASTNIGELFF.

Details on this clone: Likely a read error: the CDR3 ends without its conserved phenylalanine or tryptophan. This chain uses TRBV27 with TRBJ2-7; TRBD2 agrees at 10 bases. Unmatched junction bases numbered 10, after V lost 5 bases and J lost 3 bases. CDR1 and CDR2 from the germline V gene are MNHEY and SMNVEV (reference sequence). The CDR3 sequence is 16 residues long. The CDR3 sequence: CASSASSGSIDYEQYS. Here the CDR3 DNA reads TGTGCCAGCAGTGCCTCTAGCGGGAGTATTGACTACGAGCAGTACTCC.

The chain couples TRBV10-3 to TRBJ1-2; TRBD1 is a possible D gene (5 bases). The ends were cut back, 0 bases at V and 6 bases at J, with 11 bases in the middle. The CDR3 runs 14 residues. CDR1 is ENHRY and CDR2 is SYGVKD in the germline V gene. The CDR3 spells CAISESSGVNGYTF. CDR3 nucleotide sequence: TGTGCCATCAGTGAGTCGTCGGGGGTGAATGGCTACACCTTC.

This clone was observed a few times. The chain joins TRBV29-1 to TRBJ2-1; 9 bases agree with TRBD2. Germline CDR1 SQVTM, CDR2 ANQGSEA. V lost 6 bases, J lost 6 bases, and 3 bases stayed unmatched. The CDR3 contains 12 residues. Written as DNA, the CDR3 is TGCAGCGTCGCTAGCGGGACCAATGAGCAGTTCTTC. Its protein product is CSVASGTNEQFF.

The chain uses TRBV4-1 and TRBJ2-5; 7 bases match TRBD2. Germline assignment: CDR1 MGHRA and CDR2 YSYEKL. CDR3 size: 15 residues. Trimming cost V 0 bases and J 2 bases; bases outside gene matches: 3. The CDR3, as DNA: TGCGCCAGCAGCCAAGAAGGCGGGAGACAAGAGACCCAGTACTTC. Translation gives CASSQEGGRQETQYF.

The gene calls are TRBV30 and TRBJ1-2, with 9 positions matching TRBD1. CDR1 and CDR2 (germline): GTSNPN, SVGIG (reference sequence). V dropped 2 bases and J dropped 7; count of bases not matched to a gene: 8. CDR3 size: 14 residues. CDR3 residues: CAWSSGTGMTGYTF. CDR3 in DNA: TGTGCCTGGAGTTCCGGGACAGGGATGACTGGCTACACCTTC.

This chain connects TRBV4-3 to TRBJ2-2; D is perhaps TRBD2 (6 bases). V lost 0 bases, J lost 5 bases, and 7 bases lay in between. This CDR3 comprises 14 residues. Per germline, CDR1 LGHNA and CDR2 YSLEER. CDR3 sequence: CASSQDGRTGELFF. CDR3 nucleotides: TGCGCCAGCAGCCAAGATGGGAGGACCGGGGAGCTGTTTTTT.